Each of the 12 T cell receptor beta chains below was sequenced from the same sample in a study of OX40 agonist ivuxolimab in advanced cancers. Measured with immunoSEQ multiplex PCR; TCRdb has only the in-frame clones, and not every one. Here the sample spans around 40,000 clones, about 80% being singletons. Sequencing used CD4+ or CD8+ T cells sorted from blood, obtained in a trial of the OX40 agonist ivuxolimab. These receptors came from an adult with an advanced solid tumor such as melanoma, head and neck, liver or kidney cancer.

The chain is built from TRBV19 and TRBJ2-7; D remains unclear. V was cut by 5 bases and J by 6 bases, with 14 bases left in between. CDR1 LNHDA and CDR2 SQIVND come from the germline V gene (reference sequence). This CDR3 region has 13 residues. Here the CDR3 reads CASSSTIFIEQYF. Written as DNA, the CDR3 is TGTGCCAGTAGTTCAACTATATTTATCGAGCAGTACTTC. The whole variable domain, filled in from reference TRBV19 and TRBJ2-7, reads DGGITQSPKYLFRKEGQNVTLSCEQNLNHDAMYWYRQDPGQGLRLIYYSQIVNDFQKGDIAEGYSVSREKKESFPLTVTSAQKNPTAFYLCASSSTIFIEQYFGPGTRLTVT.

The rearrangement joins TRBV30 to TRBJ2-7; D is unclear. The CDR3 totals 13 residues. The ends were cut back, 3 bases at V and 1 base at J, with 10 bases in the middle. Per the germline V gene, CDR1 is GTSNPN and CDR2 is SVGIG (reference sequence). Here the CDR3 reads CAWRATVSYEQYF. The CDR3 coding sequence is TGTGCCTGGAGAGCGACTGTTTCCTACGAGCAGTACTTC.

This rearrangement joins TRBV7-2 to TRBJ2-3, with D possibly TRBD2 on 7 matching bases. The ends were cut back, 6 bases at V and 5 bases at J, with 18 bases in the middle. Germline loops: CDR1 SGHTA, CDR2 FQGNSA. The CDR3 has 15 amino acids. The CDR3 region has the DNA TGTGCCAGCAGAGGGGGGGGCAGGGTGATAGATACGCAGTATTTT. Translated, it gives CASRGGGRVIDTQYF.

This clone was picked up one time. The chain recombines TRBV7-8 with TRBJ2-1; D remains ambiguous. The V gene's germline CDR1 is SGHVS and CDR2 FQNEAQ. This CDR3 contains 16 residues. V was cut by 0 bases and J by 6 bases, with 15 bases left in between. The chain's CDR3 is CASSLARLPGRNEQFF. CDR3 bases: TGTGCCAGCAGCTTAGCGCGGCTCCCGGGCCGCAATGAGCAGTTCTTC.

The chain links TRBV18 to TRBJ2-1, with 8 bases that match TRBD1. Germline lookup yields CDR1 KGHSH and CDR2 LQKENI. This CDR3 has 15 residues. The V gene end was trimmed by 3 bases and the J gene end by 8 bases; junction bases not matched to a gene: 9. Here the CDR3 reads CASSPGQGQFDEQFF. CDR3 coding DNA: TGTGCCAGCTCACCCGGACAGGGTCAATTCGATGAGCAGTTCTTC.

The V call is TRBV5-6, the J call TRBJ2-6; 8 nucleotides match TRBD1. Per germline, CDR1 SGHDT and CDR2 YYEEEE. There are 16 residues in the CDR3. Unmatched junction bases numbered 4, after V lost 2 bases and J lost 3 bases. CDR3 residues: CASSFDRGFGANVLTF. CDR3 coding DNA: TGTGCCAGCAGCTTCGACAGGGGTTTTGGGGCCAACGTCCTGACTTTC.

This clone was seen a few times. The chain combines TRBV27 with TRBJ2-3, with D uncertain. The CDR3 contains 12 residues. The ends were cut back, 5 bases at V and 3 bases at J, with 6 bases in the middle. The germline V gene encodes CDR1 MNHEY and CDR2 SMNVEV (reference sequence). The DNA of the CDR3 is TGTGCCAGCAGTGTTGGAACAGATACGCAGTATTTT. This gives the protein CASSVGTDTQYF.

V is TRBV19 and J is TRBJ1-5; possible D gene TRBD1, 6 bases. The CDR3 covers 15 residues. Between the trimmed V and J ends, which lost 5 bases and 2 bases, there was a span of 13 bases. CDR1 is LNHDA, CDR2 SQIVND, per germline (reference sequence). CDR3 amino acids: CASSQGGKGNQPQHF. The CDR3 region has the DNA TGTGCCAGTAGTCAAGGGGGAAAGGGCAATCAGCCCCAGCATTTT.

The chain carries TRBV6-6 and TRBJ1-2, with TRBD1 identical over 7 bases. Germline V gene data show CDR1 as MNHNY and CDR2 as SVGAGI (reference sequence). The CDR3 extends over 12 amino acids. J was trimmed by 4 bases and V by 8 bases; bases with no gene match: 4. The CDR3 spells CASLGQLYGYTF. The CDR3, as DNA: TGTGCCAGCCTGGGACAGCTCTATGGCTACACCTTC.

This clone occurred a few times. This sequence joins TRBV19 and TRBJ1-1, with a possible D match to TRBD1 (5 bases). The CDR3 extends over 13 amino acids. The ends were cut back, 5 bases at V and 3 bases at J, with 10 bases in the middle. Per germline, CDR1 LNHDA and CDR2 SQIVND (reference sequence). This CDR3 is CASSWLGDTEAFF. The CDR3 DNA sequence: TGTGCCAGTAGTTGGTTGGGGGACACTGAAGCTTTCTTT.

This clone is classed as medium-sized. The rearrangement uses TRBV18 and TRBJ1-2; D may be TRBD1 (6 bases). Trimming stripped 3 bases from V and 8 bases from J, with 10 bases between. This CDR3 is 12 amino acids long. Germline CDR1 is KGHSH and CDR2 is LQKENI. DNA for the CDR3: TGTGCCAGCTCACCTTCCAGGGGAGGCTACACCTTC. It specifies CASSPSRGGYTF.

Only one count was recorded for this clone. The gene calls are TRBV2 and TRBJ1-5, with 7 positions matching TRBD1. Trimming at V came to 8 bases and at J to 4 bases, leaving 8 bases not matched to a gene. Germline CDR1 is SNHLY and CDR2 is FYNNEI. There are 14 residues in the CDR3. CDR3 sequence (DNA): TGTGCCAGCGGAAAAGACAGGGCAAATCAGCCCCAGCATTTT. This codes for CASGKDRANQPQHF.